This TCR beta chain came from a study of response to subunit inactivated influenza vaccine. CDR1 is MDHEN, CDR2 SYDVKM, per germline. V shed 6 bases and J shed 2 bases, with 11 bases lying between them. There are 15 residues in the CDR3. TCRdb passed the RT-PCR reads through MiXCR, listing each CDR3 protein once. This table holds hundreds of thousands of distinct CDR3 sequences, roughly 12% found once. This clonotype was seen a few times. The receptor comes from a man aged 50 or older who received an inactivated influenza vaccine. Sample: PBMCs from blood, taken on the day of vaccination. This chain joins TRBV28 and TRBJ2-6; a weak D match, TRBD1 (6 bases). CDR3 in DNA: TGTGCCAGCAGCCGCACAGGGCCTGGGGCCAACGTCCTGACTTTC. Translating it yields CASSRTGPGANVLTF.